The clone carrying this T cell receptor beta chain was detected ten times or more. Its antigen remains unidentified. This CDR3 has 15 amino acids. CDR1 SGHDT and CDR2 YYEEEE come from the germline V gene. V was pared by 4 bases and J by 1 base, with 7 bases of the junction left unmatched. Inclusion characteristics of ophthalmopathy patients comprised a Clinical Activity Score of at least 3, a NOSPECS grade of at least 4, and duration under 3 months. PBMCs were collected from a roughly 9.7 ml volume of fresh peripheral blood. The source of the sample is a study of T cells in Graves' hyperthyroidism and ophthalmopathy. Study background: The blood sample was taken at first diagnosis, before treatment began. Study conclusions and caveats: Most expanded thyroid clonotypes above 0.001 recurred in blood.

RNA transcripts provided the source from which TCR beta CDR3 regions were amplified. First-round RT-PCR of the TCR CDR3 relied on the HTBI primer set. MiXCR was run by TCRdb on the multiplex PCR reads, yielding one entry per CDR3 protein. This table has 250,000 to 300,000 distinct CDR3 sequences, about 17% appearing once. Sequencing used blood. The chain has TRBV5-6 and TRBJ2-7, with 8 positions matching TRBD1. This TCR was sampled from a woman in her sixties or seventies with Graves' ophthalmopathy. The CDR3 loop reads CASSLTGDDSYEQYF. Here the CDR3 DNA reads TGTGCCAGCAGCCTGACAGGGGACGATTCCTACGAGCAGTACTTC.